This is a list of T cell receptor beta chains from one sample in a study of blood T cell repertoires in COVID-19. Produced via immunoSEQ multiplex PCR; TCRdb's table is partial and in-frame only. The table lists a few hundred thousand clones, roughly 84% of them singletons. Sample: PBMCs or T cells enriched from blood (not recorded which). Receptor source: a woman under 40 who had recovered from COVID-19. CDR3s leave out the opening cysteine and the closing phenylalanine or tryptophan. The order of the fields is CDR3 length, D gene, V gene, J gene, CDR3 protein. The D gene is left open where the match is weak.

10,TRBD1,TRBV30,TRBJ1-1,AWSDRDTEAF
13,NA,TRBV6-5,TRBJ1-1,ASSYLTGLNTEAF
15,NA,TRBV5-1,TRBJ1-6,ASRGEGLGSNNSPLH
11,TRBD1,TRBV9,TRBJ2-7,ASSIGQGYEQY
15,NA,TRBV7-8,TRBJ2-1,ASSLALGGSSYNEQF
12,NA,TRBV6-5,TRBJ1-5,ASSSGNSNQPQH
13,NA,TRBV10-2,TRBJ2-2,ASRAIQGNTGELF
12,NA,TRBV28,TRBJ1-1,ASSLPKIGTEAF
12,NA,TRBV4-1,TRBJ2-7,ASSQDPGFYEQY
12,TRBD1,TRBV25-1,TRBJ1-1,ASSEWTGGAEAF
12,NA,TRBV28,TRBJ1-6,ASSPWTVNSPLH
12,NA,TRBV19,TRBJ2-1,ASSIEDSPNEQF
15,TRBD1,TRBV4-3,TRBJ1-2,ASSPTGQGAPGYGYT
13,TRBD2,TRBV5-4,TRBJ2-7,ASSPGTSGPYEQY
14,NA,TRBV18,TRBJ2-1,ASSPPLAGFYNEQF
11,NA,TRBV10-3,TRBJ1-6,ATSAGLNSPLH
15,TRBD2,TRBV3-1/TRBV3-2,TRBJ2-7,ASSQPFGGKAVYEQY
12,TRBD1,TRBV2,TRBJ1-2,ASGEQGAGYGYT
13,NA,TRBV29-1,TRBJ2-6,SVDKTASGANVLT
14,TRBD1,TRBV5-6,TRBJ2-2,ASSLGQGTGVAELF
11,NA,TRBV6-2/TRBV6-3,TRBJ1-1,ASSYRRDTEAF
14,NA,TRBV28,TRBJ1-2,ASSPPGTKGPYGYT
13,NA,TRBV10-1,TRBJ1-2,ASSESRGAVYGYT
11,TRBD1,TRBV5-1,TRBJ1-2,ASREGTGGGYT
16,TRBD1,TRBV19,TRBJ1-5,ASSILGQGAFSNQPQH
12,TRBD1,TRBV5-1,TRBJ1-1,ASSYTGGSTEAF
11,NA,TRBV19,TRBJ1-6,ASSIRHASPLH
11,NA,TRBV15,TRBJ1-5,ATSRDGFSAQH
11,TRBD1,TRBV5-6,TRBJ2-3,ASSLETGVTQY
10,NA,TRBV3-1/TRBV3-2,TRBJ1-4,ASSFRSEKLF
15,NA,TRBV7-8,TRBJ2-1,ASSLGATGLPYNEQF
14,NA,TRBV3-1/TRBV3-2,TRBJ2-2,ASSRGVGSNTGELF
14,NA,TRBV6-2/TRBV6-3,TRBJ1-5,ASSYDRGSRNQPQH
12,TRBD1,TRBV6-5,TRBJ2-5,ASRETGAKETQY
11,NA,TRBV3-1/TRBV3-2,TRBJ2-7,ASSYYRVPEQY
11,TRBD2,TRBV6-2/TRBV6-3,TRBJ2-7,ASSTGGLYEQY
15,NA,TRBV28,TRBJ1-6,ASSWGPGEGGNSPLH
13,NA,TRBV19,TRBJ1-5,ASSILQGPNQPQH
11,NA,TRBV12-3/TRBV12-4,TRBJ1-4,ASKRQVAEKLF
12,TRBD1,TRBV7-2,TRBJ1-5,ASSPRTGAQPQH